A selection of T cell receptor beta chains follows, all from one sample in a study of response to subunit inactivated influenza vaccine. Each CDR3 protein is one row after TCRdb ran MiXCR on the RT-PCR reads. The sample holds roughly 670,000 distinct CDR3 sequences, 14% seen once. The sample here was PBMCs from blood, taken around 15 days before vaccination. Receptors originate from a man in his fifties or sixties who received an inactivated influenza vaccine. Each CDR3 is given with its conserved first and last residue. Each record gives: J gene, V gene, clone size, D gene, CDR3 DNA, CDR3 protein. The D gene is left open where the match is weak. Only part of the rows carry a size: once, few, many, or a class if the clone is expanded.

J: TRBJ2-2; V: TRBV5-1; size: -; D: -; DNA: TGCGCCAGCAGCTTTGCCGCATCGAACACCGCGGAGCTGTTTTTT; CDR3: CASSFAASNTAELFF
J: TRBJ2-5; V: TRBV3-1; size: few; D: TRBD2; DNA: TGTGCCAGCAGCCATCCCGGACTAGCAGGGGAGACCCAGTACTTC; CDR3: CASSHPGLAGETQYF
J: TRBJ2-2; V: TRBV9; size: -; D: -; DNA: TGTGCCAGCAGCGTAGTCAGCAATACGAACACCGGGGAGCTGTTTTTT; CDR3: CASSVVSNTNTGELFF
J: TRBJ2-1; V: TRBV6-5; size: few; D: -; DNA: TGTGCCAGCAGTTACTCGACAAAAACTATGAACAATGAGCAGTTCTTC; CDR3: CASSYSTKTMNNEQFF
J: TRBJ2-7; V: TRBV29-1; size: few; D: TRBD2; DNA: TGCAGCGTTGAAGACTCGGGAGGGCGCGAGCAGTACTTC; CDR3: CSVEDSGGREQYF
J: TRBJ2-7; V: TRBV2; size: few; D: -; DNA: TGTGCCAGCAGTGAACAGGTACGACCCTCCTACGAGCAGTACTTC; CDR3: CASSEQVRPSYEQYF
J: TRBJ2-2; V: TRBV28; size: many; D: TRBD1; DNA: TGTGCCAGCAGTTTTGTAGACAGGGGGTATTCCGGGGAGCTGTTTTTT; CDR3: CASSFVDRGYSGELFF
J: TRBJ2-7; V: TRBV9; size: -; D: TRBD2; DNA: TGTGCCAGCAGCCCGACTAGCGGGCCTTCCTACGAGCAGTACTTC; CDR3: CASSPTSGPSYEQYF
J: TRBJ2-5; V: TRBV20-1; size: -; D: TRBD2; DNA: TGCAGTGTGGCTAGCGGGGGGGCGGAGACCCAGTACTTC; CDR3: CSVASGGAETQYF
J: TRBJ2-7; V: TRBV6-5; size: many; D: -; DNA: TGTGCCAGCAGTTTGAGACGGTTTGGCGAGCAGTACTTC; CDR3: CASSLRRFGEQYF
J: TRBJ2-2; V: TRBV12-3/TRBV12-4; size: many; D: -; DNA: TGTGCCAGCAGTAGTTGGGCCGGGGAGCTGTTTTTT; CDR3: CASSSWAGELFF
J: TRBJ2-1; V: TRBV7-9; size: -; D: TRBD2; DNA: TGTGCCAGCAGCTTAGATGGCGGGAGCTCCGATGAGCAGTTCTTC; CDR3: CASSLDGGSSDEQFF
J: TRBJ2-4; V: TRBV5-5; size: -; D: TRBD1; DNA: TGTGCCAGCAGCTTGGAACCCTCTCGACAGGGCCAGGACTTC; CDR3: CASSLEPSRQGQDF
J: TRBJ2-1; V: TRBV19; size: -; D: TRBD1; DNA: TGTGCCAGTAGCATCGCCGGGACAGGGTCTGGCAATGAGCAGTTCTTC; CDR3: CASSIAGTGSGNEQFF
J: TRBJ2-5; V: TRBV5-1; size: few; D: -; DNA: TGCGCCAGCAGCCCCGAGGCGGGTGTGGAGACCCAGTACTTC; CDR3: CASSPEAGVETQYF
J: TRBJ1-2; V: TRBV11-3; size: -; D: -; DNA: TGTGCCAGCAGCTTAGGCCGGGAATCCTATGGCTACACCTTC; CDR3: CASSLGRESYGYTF
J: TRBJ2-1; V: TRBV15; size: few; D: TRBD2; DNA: TGTGCCACCAGCAGAGATGTGGGCGGGGGCTCCTACAATGAGCAGTTCTTC; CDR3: CATSRDVGGGSYNEQFF
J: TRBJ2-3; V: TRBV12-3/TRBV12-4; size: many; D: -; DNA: TGTGCCAGCAGTTTAGTTGCCACAGATACGCAGTATTTT; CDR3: CASSLVATDTQYF
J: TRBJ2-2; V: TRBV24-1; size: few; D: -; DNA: TGTGCCACCAGTGATTTTCGGGGGCCGGACACCGGGGAGCTGTTTTTT; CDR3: CATSDFRGPDTGELFF
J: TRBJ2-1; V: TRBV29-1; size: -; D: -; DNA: TGCAGCGTTGAAGGAATCCCACAGTTGATCAATGAGCAGTTCTTC; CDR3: CSVEGIPQLINEQFF
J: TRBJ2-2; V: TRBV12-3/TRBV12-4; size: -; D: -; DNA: TGTGCCAGCAGTTTCGCCCTGGGGGAGCTGTTTTTT; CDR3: CASSFALGELFF
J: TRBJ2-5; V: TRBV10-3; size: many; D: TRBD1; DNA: TGTGCCATCAGCATGGACAGGCAAGAGACCCAGTACTTC; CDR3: CAISMDRQETQYF
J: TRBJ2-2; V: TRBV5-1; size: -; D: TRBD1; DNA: TGCGCCAGCAGCTTGGAGGGACAGGGGTTCGGCGGGGAGCTGTTTTTT; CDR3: CASSLEGQGFGGELFF